This T cell receptor (beta chain) is from a study of cytomegalovirus exposure and HLA in healthy donors. As for this clone: Its matching antigen is unknown.

With 60 Vbeta and 13 Jbeta primers, the PCR was carried out. Sequencing was performed with immunoSEQ multiplex PCR; in TCRdb, only in-frame clones are kept and a portion is missing. The sample includes 150,000 or so clones, around 67% seen only once; the top ten take roughly 4%. Findings and caveats of the study: Equally common other TCR beta chains were less clonally expanded than HLA-associated ones, a later analysis found. TRBV6-2, TRBV6-3 and some other V segments were unresolvable in 87-base-pair reads.

V lost 8 bases and J lost 1, with 11 bases in between. The CDR3 spans 13 residues. In germline, CDR1 is ENHRY, CDR2 SYGVKD. The rearrangement joins TRBV10-3 to TRBJ1-1; D might be TRBD1 (6 bases). The clonotype originates from a man between 18 and 35 years old in good health and CMV-seropositive. The sequencing sample was made of PBMCs. The CDR3: CAISGHENTEAFF. The CDR3 region has the DNA TGTGCCATCTCGGGACACGAGAACACTGAAGCTTTCTTT.